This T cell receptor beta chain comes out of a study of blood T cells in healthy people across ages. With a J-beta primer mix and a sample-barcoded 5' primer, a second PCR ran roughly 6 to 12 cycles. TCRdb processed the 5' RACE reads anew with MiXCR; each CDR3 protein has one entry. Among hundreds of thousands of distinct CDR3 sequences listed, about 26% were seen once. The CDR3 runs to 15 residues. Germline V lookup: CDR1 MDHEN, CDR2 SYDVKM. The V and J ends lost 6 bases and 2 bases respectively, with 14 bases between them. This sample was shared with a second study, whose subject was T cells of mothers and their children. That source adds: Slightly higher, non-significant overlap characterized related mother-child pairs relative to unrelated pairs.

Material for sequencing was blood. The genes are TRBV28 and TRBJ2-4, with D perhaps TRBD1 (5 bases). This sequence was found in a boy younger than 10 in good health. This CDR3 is CASSATDRTKNIQYF. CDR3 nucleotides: TGTGCCAGCAGCGCGACAGACAGAACCAAAAACATTCAGTACTTC.